This record covers a single T cell receptor (beta chain). Its antigen is unidentified. The sample comes from a study of OX40 agonist ivuxolimab in advanced cancers. Across the whole study: The group had a mean age of roughly 65 years, ranged from about 23 to 85, and was 80% to 90% male.

Exclusion of a patient followed from autoimmune disease history or systemic immunosuppression. Assay: immunoSEQ multiplex PCR; the TCRdb copy retains only in-frame clones and omits some. The table lists more than 75,000 clones, under 90% of them singletons, with around 5.8% in the top ten. Study results and limitations: Undetermined was the antigen specificity of the expanded peripheral T cells.

The sequence was collected from an adult with an advanced solid tumor such as melanoma, head and neck, liver or kidney cancer. Sequencing used CD4+ or CD8+ T cells sorted from blood, obtained in a trial of the OX40 agonist ivuxolimab.

The CDR3 nucleotides are TGTGCCATCAGTCGGGACACTAGCGGTAGCACAGATACGCAGTATTTT. Translated, it gives CAISRDTSGSTDTQYF. The chain recombines TRBV10-3 with TRBJ2-3; 8 nucleotides match TRBD2. The length of the CDR3 is 16 residues. Trimming cost V 5 bases and J 0 bases; bases outside gene matches: 7. Germline V gives CDR1 ENHRY, CDR2 SYGVKD.